These 24 T cell receptor beta chains were all obtained from the same sample, sequenced in a study of long-term antiretroviral therapy in people with HIV. At survey level, the immunoSEQ assay was run in its v3.0 version. Method: immunoSEQ multiplex PCR; TCRdb's copy keeps in-frame clones and lacks some. The sample has approximately 24,000 clones, 79% seen once. Sequences were derived from unsorted PBMCs, sampled 2.1 years after starting antiretroviral therapy. The receptors stem from a man younger than 45 with HIV.

The rearrangement uses TRBV29-1 and TRBJ2-2; TRBD1 matches 7 bases. CDR1 is SQVTM, CDR2 ANQGSEA, per germline. CDR3 length: 16 amino acids. After removal of 8 bases from V and 0 bases from J, the junction contained 12 bases not matched to a gene. The CDR3 region has the DNA TGCAGCTTGGGACCGGGACAGTGTACGAACACCGGGGAGCTGTTTTTT. Its protein is CSLGPGQCTNTGELFF.

The rearrangement links TRBV7-9 to TRBJ1-1; 7 bases map to TRBD1. The CDR3 extends over 13 amino acids. Germline V gene data show CDR1 as SEHNR and CDR2 as FQNEAQ (reference sequence). V lost 4 bases, J lost 10 bases, and 9 bases stayed unmatched. The DNA for the CDR3 is TGTGCCAGCAGCTCAGGGGGGAGCAGGGGAGCTTTCTTT. It codes for CASSSGGSRGAFF.

Here the CDR3 DNA reads TGTGCCAGCTCACCAGCGTCGGGGGGCGCGCAGTCTATGAACACTGAAGCTTTCTTT. Protein sequence: CASSPASGGAQSMNTEAFF. The chain couples TRBV18 to TRBJ1-1; D is perhaps TRBD1 (6 bases). The CDR3 consists of 19 residues. Germline CDR1 reads KGHSH; CDR2 reads LQKENI. Trimming cost V 2 bases and J 0 bases, with 22 bases left between them.

This clone was detected once. The chain recombines TRBV5-5 with TRBJ2-5; 9 positions agree with TRBD1. J lost 4 bases, V lost 6 bases, and 7 bases had no gene match. The CDR3 is made up of 14 amino acids. Looked up from germline, CDR1 is SGHKS and CDR2 is YYEKEE (reference sequence). The CDR3 reads CASIRTGVGETQYF. The DNA for the CDR3 is TGTGCCAGCATCAGGACAGGGGTGGGAGAGACCCAGTACTTC.

The chain joins TRBV11-2 to TRBJ1-4; 7 nucleotides match TRBD1. V lost 4 bases, J lost 10 bases, and 9 bases stayed unmatched. The CDR3 spans 14 residues. Looked up from germline, CDR1 is SGHAT and CDR2 is FQNNGV. The chain's CDR3 is CASSSMTGSGKLFF. In nucleotides, the CDR3 is TGTGCCAGCAGCTCAATGACAGGGAGTGGAAAACTGTTTTTT.

This chain connects TRBV11-2 to TRBJ2-5; TRBD2 matches 7 bases. There are 15 residues in the CDR3. V lost 0 bases to trimming and J lost 4 bases; unmatched junction nucleotides: 5. CDR1 is SGHAT, CDR2 FQNNGV, per germline. Written as DNA, the CDR3 is TGTGCCAGCAGCTTAGATGCCGGGAGGTCAGAGACCCAGTACTTC. Encoded protein: CASSLDAGRSETQYF.

This clone was counted a single time. The chain recombines TRBV25-1 with TRBJ2-2; 11 nucleotides agree with TRBD2. Germline-derived CDR1 and CDR2 are MGHDK and SYGVNS. The CDR3 length is 15 residues. With 6 bases clipped from V and 8 bases from J, the junction kept 8 bases outside the gene matches. Here the CDR3 reads CASSGLAGVLGELFF. In DNA form, the CDR3 reads TGTGCCAGCAGCGGACTAGCGGGTGTTTTAGGGGAGCTGTTTTTT.

The V and J genes are TRBV2 and TRBJ1-5, with 7 bases identical to TRBD1. This CDR3 is 15 amino acids long. V lost 3 bases and J lost 2; bases outside the gene matches: 4. Germline CDR1 is SNHLY and CDR2 is FYNNEI. The CDR3 coding sequence is TGTGCCAGCAGTGAGACAGGGCCGGGCAATCAGCCCCAGCATTTT. This encodes CASSETGPGNQPQHF.

CDR3 loop: CAGTGGGSQETQYF. The CDR3 DNA follows: TGTGCCGGAACCGGCGGGGGCTCCCAAGAGACCCAGTACTTC. The rearrangement joins TRBV6-1 to TRBJ2-5; D perhaps matches TRBD2 (7 bases). CDR3 length: 14 residues. Germline assignment: CDR1 MNHNS and CDR2 SASEGT. V lost 11 bases to trimming and J lost 1 base, with 17 bases between them.

By share, this clone ranks as medium-sized. The gene calls are TRBV5-1 and TRBJ2-7; 8 bases match TRBD1. Germline CDR1 is SGHRS and CDR2 is YFSETQ. The V segment lost 3 bases and the J segment 0 bases; nucleotides outside the gene matches: 2. The CDR3 length is 14 residues. The CDR3, as DNA: TGCGCCAGCAGCTGGACAGGGCCCTCCTACGAGCAGTACTTC. Its protein is CASSWTGPSYEQYF.

This clone was seen more than once but under ten times. The CDR3 DNA is TGTGCCAGCAGAGCCGGGACAGGGCTTGGGGGCTACACCTTC. Its protein is CASRAGTGLGGYTF. The chain uses TRBV6-5 and TRBJ1-2, with 9 bases matching TRBD1. Looked up from germline, CDR1 is MNHEY and CDR2 is SVGAGI. With V trimmed by 6 bases and J by 8 bases, 10 bases remained unmatched. The CDR3 is 14 residues long.

The chain links TRBV7-9 to TRBJ2-7; D possibly matches TRBD1 or TRBD2 (5 bases each). This CDR3 has 13 residues. The V gene lost 11 bases and the J gene lost 2 bases, with 16 bases spanning the gap. Germline V gives CDR1 SEHNR, CDR2 FQNEAQ (reference sequence). The CDR3 nucleotides are TGTGCCTGCACCGGGACCGTAACCTACGAGCAGTACTTC. Translation: CACTGTVTYEQYF. Variable domain in full (rest from reference TRBV7-9 and TRBJ2-7): DTGVSQNPRHKITKRGQNVTFRCDPISEHNRLYWYRQTLGQGPEFLTYFQNEAQLEKSRLLSDRFSAERPKGSFSTLEIQRTEQGDSAMYLCACTGTVTYEQYFGPGTRLTVT.

V and J are TRBV6-5 and TRBJ2-3; 9 positions match TRBD1. The CDR3 loop spans 16 amino acids. CDR1 MNHEY and CDR2 SVGAGI come from the germline V gene. V was pared by 2 bases and J by 1 base, with 4 bases of the junction left unmatched. Written as DNA, the CDR3 is TGTGCCAGCAGTTACAGGGACAGGGAAGGCACAGATACGCAGTATTTT. Its translation is CASSYRDREGTDTQYF.

The rearrangement links TRBV9 to TRBJ2-5; 14 nucleotides line up with TRBD2. CDR1 is SGDLS and CDR2 is YYNGEE in the germline V gene. Trimming removed 4 bases from V and 4 bases from J; junction bases left unmatched: 12. The CDR3 runs to 18 residues. The CDR3 loop is CASSPRTSGGLPPETQYF. The CDR3 region has the DNA TGTGCCAGCAGCCCCAGGACTAGCGGGGGGCTCCCCCCAGAGACCCAGTACTTC. Drawing the rest from reference TRBV9 and TRBJ2-5, the complete variable domain is DSGVTQTPKHLITATGQRVTLRCSPRSGDLSVYWYQQSLDQGLQFLIQYYNGEERAKGNILERFSAQQFPDLHSELNLSSLELGDSALYFCASSPRTSGGLPPETQYFGPGTRLLVL.

This chain joins TRBV18 and TRBJ2-2; possibly TRBD2 for D (6 bases). The germline V gene encodes CDR1 KGHSH and CDR2 LQKENI. There are 16 residues in the CDR3. The germline V and J ends were trimmed by 3 bases and 0 bases, with 11 bases remaining between them. Here the CDR3 reads CASSPVPGANTGELFF. CDR3 nucleotide sequence: TGTGCCAGCTCACCGGTTCCGGGGGCGAACACCGGGGAGCTGTTTTTT.

The gene calls are TRBV29-1 and TRBJ1-1; no clear D. V shed 4 bases and J shed 10 bases, with 13 bases lying between them. CDR3 length: 11 residues. Germline V gene lookup returns CDR1 SQVTM and CDR2 ANQGSEA. CDR3 loop: CSVGVEGRAFF. The CDR3 DNA sequence: TGCAGCGTTGGGGTGGAGGGCAGAGCTTTCTTT.

The chain joins TRBV4-1 to TRBJ2-3; 7 nucleotides line up with TRBD2. This CDR3 comprises 17 residues. Germline V gene lookup returns CDR1 MGHRA and CDR2 YSYEKL. The V gene end was trimmed by 0 bases and the J gene end by 2 bases; junction bases not matched to a gene: 8. CDR3: CASSQDYRSGATDTQYF. The CDR3 nucleotides are TGCGCCAGCAGCCAAGATTATCGAAGCGGGGCCACAGATACGCAGTATTTT.

The chain carries TRBV11-3 and TRBJ1-3; D unresolved. Trimming pared 6 bases from V and 1 base from J, leaving 7 bases between. The CDR3 consists of 13 residues. Per germline, CDR1 SGHNT and CDR2 YENEEA. CDR3: CASSGGSGNTIYF. DNA of the CDR3: TGTGCCAGCAGTGGAGGATCTGGAAACACCATATATTTT.

The CDR3 sequence: CASSPSTDTQYF. The CDR3 nucleotides read TGTGCCAGCAGCCCCAGCACAGATACGCAGTATTTT. V is TRBV14 and J is TRBJ2-3, with D unresolved. Germline-derived CDR1 and CDR2 are SGHDN and FVKESK. Trimming removed 4 bases at V and 0 bases at J, with 2 bases between. CDR3 length: 12 amino acids. Variable domain in full (rest from reference TRBV14 and TRBJ2-3): EAGVTQFPSHSVIEKGQTVTLRCDPISGHDNLYWYRRVMGKEIKFLLHFVKESKQDESGMPNNRFLAERTGGTYSTLKVQPAELEDSGVYFCASSPSTDTQYFGPGTRLTVL.

V usage is TRBV5-6 and J usage is TRBJ1-5; the D gene is possibly TRBD1 (6 bases). There are 15 residues in the CDR3. Trimming removed 1 base at V and 2 bases at J, with 10 bases between. The germline V gene encodes CDR1 SGHDT and CDR2 YYEEEE. CDR3: CASSLKGGGNQPQHF. The CDR3 DNA reads TGTGCCAGCAGCTTGAAAGGGGGGGGCAATCAGCCCCAGCATTTT. Based on the CDR3 plus reference TRBV5-6 and TRBJ1-5, the full variable domain is DAGVTQSPTHLIKTRGQQVTLRCSPKSGHDTVSWYQQALGQGPQFIFQYYEEEERQRGNFPDRFSGHQFPNYSSELNVNALLLGDSALYLCASSLKGGGNQPQHFGDGTRLSIL.

J is TRBJ2-7 and V is TRBV7-3; D not resolved. There are 16 residues in the CDR3. V was pared by 0 bases and J by 4 bases, with 16 bases between. Germline-derived CDR1 and CDR2 are SGHTA and FQGTGA. Here the CDR3 reads CASSLTSATQNYEQYF. The DNA of the CDR3 is TGTGCCAGCAGCTTAACGAGCGCGACACAAAATTACGAGCAGTACTTC.

J is TRBJ1-3 and V is TRBV5-1, with D unclear. CDR3 length equals 15 residues. CDR1 is SGHRS, CDR2 YFSETQ, per germline. The V gene lost 4 bases and the J gene lost 0 bases, with 11 bases spanning the gap. CDR3 coding DNA: TGCGCCAGCAGCACACAGCCTACCTCTGGAAACACCATATATTTT. It translates to CASSTQPTSGNTIYF.

This clone has a handful of counts. V usage is TRBV7-9 and J usage is TRBJ1-1, with D possibly matching TRBD1 (6 bases). The germline V gene encodes CDR1 SEHNR and CDR2 FQNEAQ (reference sequence). Trimming left V 9 bases short and J 4 bases short, with 15 bases between. The CDR3 runs 13 residues. CDR3 DNA: TGTGCCAGTCGATTACAGGGTGGCACTGAAGCTTTCTTT. This codes for CASRLQGGTEAFF.

This clone was counted a few times. The identical CDR3 is also encoded by other nucleotide sequences in the sample. J is TRBJ1-1 and V is TRBV5-5; a possible D gene is TRBD1 (5 bases). Germline lookup yields CDR1 SGHKS and CDR2 YYEKEE (reference sequence). The V end was cut by 0 bases, the J end by 1 base, with 7 bases between. This CDR3 is 14 amino acids long. CDR3 residues: CASSLAGGNTEAFF. The DNA for the CDR3 is TGTGCCAGCAGCTTGGCGGGGGGGAACACTGAAGCTTTCTTT.